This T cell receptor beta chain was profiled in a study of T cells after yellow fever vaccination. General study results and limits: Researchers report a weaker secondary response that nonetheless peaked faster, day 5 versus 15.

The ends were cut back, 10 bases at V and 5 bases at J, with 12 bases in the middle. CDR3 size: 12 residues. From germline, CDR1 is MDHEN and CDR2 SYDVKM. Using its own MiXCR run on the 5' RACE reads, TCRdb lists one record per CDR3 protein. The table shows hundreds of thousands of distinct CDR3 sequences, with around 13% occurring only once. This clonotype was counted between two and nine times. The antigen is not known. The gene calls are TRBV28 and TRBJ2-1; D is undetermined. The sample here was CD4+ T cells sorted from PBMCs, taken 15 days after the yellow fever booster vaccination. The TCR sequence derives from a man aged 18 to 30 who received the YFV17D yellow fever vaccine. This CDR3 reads CATTFGHNEQFF. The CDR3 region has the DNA TGTGCCACCACTTTTGGGCACAATGAGCAGTTCTTC.